Listed below are T cell receptor beta chains from one sample, sequenced in a study of human T cells and chemical hapten exposure. TCRdb called the RACE reads again in MiXCR, with one record for every CDR3 protein. The sample lists about 77,000 distinct CDR3 sequences, 11% to 15% occurring once. Sequenced material: whole blood, taken in connection with sensitization to the hapten diphenylcyclopropenone (DPC). These receptors were collected from a woman in her fifties or sixties with alopecia areata. Some clones in this sample may be carry-over from other donors' samples. Each CDR3 is given with its conserved first and last residue. Each record gives: CDR3 length, J gene, clone size, V gene, D gene, CDR3 DNA, CDR3 protein. A D gene is named only where the DNA matches it firmly. Clone sizes are given selectively: once, few, many, or a class where the clone is expanded.

16,TRBJ2-7,NA,TRBV7-2,TRBD2,TGTGCCAGCCAAAGAGATTCTGGGACTAACCGTTACGAGCAGTACTTC,CASQRDSGTNRYEQYF
15,TRBJ2-1,few,TRBV7-2,TRBD2,TGTGCCAGCAGCTTAACCGGGAGGAGGCACAATGAGCAGTTCTTC,CASSLTGRRHNEQFF
15,TRBJ2-4,NA,TRBV6-1,NA,TGTGCCAGCAGTGGTGGCGGACTAGCCAAAAACATTCAGTACTTC,CASSGGGLAKNIQYF
13,TRBJ1-1,NA,TRBV7-8,NA,TGTGCCAGTCAAGGTGGGAGAAACACTGAAGCTTTCTTT,CASQGGRNTEAFF
12,TRBJ1-5,few,TRBV20-1,NA,TGCAGTGCTAGAGGGTACAATCAGCCCCAGCATTTT,CSARGYNQPQHF
14,TRBJ1-2,NA,TRBV4-2,TRBD1,TGTGCCAGCAGCCAACAACAGGGGTCCTATGGCTACACCTTC,CASSQQQGSYGYTF
13,TRBJ2-1,few,TRBV18,NA,TGTGCCAGCTCACCACGGCCTCTGGATGAGCAGTTCTTC,CASSPRPLDEQFF
16,TRBJ2-2,NA,TRBV11-2,NA,TGTGTCAGCAGCCCTTTGTCCGGAGTTCTAATCGGGGAGCTGTTTTTT,CVSSPLSGVLIGELFF
13,TRBJ1-1,NA,TRBV30,TRBD1,TGTGCCTGGAGTGTTGACAGGGCGTATAGTGCTTTCTTT,CAWSVDRAYSAFF
14,TRBJ2-7,medium-sized,TRBV7-2,NA,TGTGCCAGCAGCCAGAGGTCGGAACGATACGAGCAGTACTTC,CASSQRSERYEQYF
13,TRBJ1-4,NA,TRBV5-6,NA,TGTGCCAGCAGCTGGAGGACCAGAAGAAAACTGTTTTTT,CASSWRTRRKLFF
13,TRBJ2-7,NA,TRBV28,NA,TGTGCCAGCAGTTTACCACAGCCCTACGAGCAGTACTTC,CASSLPQPYEQYF
15,TRBJ2-7,NA,TRBV25-1,TRBD2,TGTGCCAGCAGTGAACGCGCTAGCGGGATCTACGAGCAGTACTTC,CASSERASGIYEQYF
15,TRBJ1-2,few,TRBV28,NA,TGTGCCAGCATTCCGCCCACAGGGCATGGCTATGGCTACACCTTC,CASIPPTGHGYGYTF
12,TRBJ2-5,NA,TRBV6-5,NA,TGTGCCAGCAGAGGGACGTTGGAGACCCAGTACTTC,CASRGTLETQYF
15,TRBJ2-3,few,TRBV12-3/TRBV12-4,NA,TGTGCCAGCAGTTTATACGGAGGAAGCACAGATACGCAGTATTTT,CASSLYGGSTDTQYF
15,TRBJ2-4,NA,TRBV29-1,TRBD1,TGCAGCGTTGCGGATACGGGACAGGACAAAAACATTCAGTACTTC,CSVADTGQDKNIQYF
13,TRBJ2-3,NA,TRBV14,TRBD2,TGTGCCAGCAGCCTTGGACTAGTCGGTACGCAGTATTTT,CASSLGLVGTQYF
14,TRBJ2-1,few,TRBV11-2,TRBD2,TGTGCCAGCAGCTTAGGGGTAGCGGGAGATGAGCAGTTCTTC,CASSLGVAGDEQFF
15,TRBJ2-2,NA,TRBV7-6,TRBD2,TGTGCCAGCAGCCGCGGGAGATCGGACACCGGGGAGCTGTTTTTT,CASSRGRSDTGELFF
15,TRBJ1-6,many,TRBV14,TRBD1,TGTGCCAGCAGCCAAGGATCCAGGGGGGCCTCACCCCTCCACTTT,CASSQGSRGASPLHF
16,TRBJ2-3,NA,TRBV6-5,NA,TGTGCCAGCAGCCCCGGAAGGCTTCTGAGCACAGATACGCAGTATTTT,CASSPGRLLSTDTQYF
17,TRBJ2-5,NA,TRBV27,NA,TGTGCCAGCAGTTCTCGACCCCTCCGGGCCCTCCAAGAGACCCAGTACTTC,CASSSRPLRALQETQYF
15,TRBJ2-7,NA,TRBV4-1,NA,TGCGCCAGCAGGGTAACGGACCGCATTTCCTACGAGCAGTACTTC,CASRVTDRISYEQYF
14,TRBJ2-7,few,TRBV28,TRBD1,TGTGCCAGCAGTCCCCGAGGGGGCTCCGCCGAGCAGTACTTC,CASSPRGGSAEQYF
14,TRBJ2-7,NA,TRBV11-2,TRBD2,TGTGCCAGCAGCACCGGACTAGCGAGCTACGAGCAGTACTTC,CASSTGLASYEQYF
15,TRBJ2-4,few,TRBV20-1,NA,TGCAGTGCCTCTAGGCAGCCGTCGGCCAAAAACATTCAGTACTTC,CSASRQPSAKNIQYF
11,TRBJ1-2,many,TRBV29-1,NA,TGCAGCGTTACCCAGAACTATGGCTACACCTTC,CSVTQNYGYTF
14,TRBJ2-3,many,TRBV29-1,NA,TGCAGCGTTGGCCGGGACCCTAACGCAGATACGCAGTATTTT,CSVGRDPNADTQYF
15,TRBJ2-3,few,TRBV20-1,NA,TGCAGTGCTAGAGATCCCGGCAGGTCGACAGATACGCAGTATTTT,CSARDPGRSTDTQYF
14,TRBJ2-1,NA,TRBV7-8,TRBD2,TGTGCCAGCAGCTTAGCGGGGACTAATTCTGAGCAGTTCTTC,CASSLAGTNSEQFF
15,TRBJ2-7,NA,TRBV20-1,TRBD2,TGCAGTGCACCCTCGCGACTAGCGGGATTTAACGAGCAGTACTTC,CSAPSRLAGFNEQYF
15,TRBJ2-1,many,TRBV7-7,NA,TGTGCCAGCAGCTTAGGGAGCAGCTCCTACAATGAGCAGTTCTTC,CASSLGSSSYNEQFF
14,TRBJ1-1,NA,TRBV10-2,TRBD1,TGCGCCAGCAGTCCGGACAGGGGGCACACTGAAGCTTTCTTT,CASSPDRGHTEAFF
16,TRBJ1-2,NA,TRBV6-4,TRBD1,TGTGCCAGCAGCCCCTTGGGGGGACAGCCGAGCTATGGCTACACCTTC,CASSPLGGQPSYGYTF
15,TRBJ1-1,few,TRBV18,NA,TGTGCCAGCTCATCCGACATCACAAAAATCACTGAAGCTTTCTTT,CASSSDITKITEAFF
14,TRBJ2-1,many,TRBV19,TRBD1,TGTGCCAGTACCCCGGGACAGGGCTACAATGAGCAGTTCTTC,CASTPGQGYNEQFF
17,TRBJ2-7,NA,TRBV21-1,NA,TGTGCCAGCAGCAATTCTGTCCGGGACAGGGGACCCTACGAGCAGTACTTC,CASSNSVRDRGPYEQYF
12,TRBJ2-1,NA,TRBV20-1,NA,TGCAGTGCTAGTATGGGGGACCACCGCCGGTTCTTC,CSASMGDHRRFF
15,TRBJ2-1,NA,TRBV6-5,TRBD2,TGTGCCAGCAGTTCGGCCCGGAGCGGGAGCTATGAGCAGTTCTTC,CASSSARSGSYEQFF
14,TRBJ2-7,NA,TRBV20-1,TRBD1,TGCAGTGCTCCGACCGGGACAGGGGGCTACGAGCAGTACTTC,CSAPTGTGGYEQYF
16,TRBJ2-1,few,TRBV7-9,TRBD1,TGTGCCAGCAGCTCGGGGGCCGGGACAGGGGTCCATGAGCAGTTCTTC,CASSSGAGTGVHEQFF
16,TRBJ2-4,NA,TRBV12-3/TRBV12-4,TRBD2,TGTGCCAGCAGCCGACTAGCGGGTTTGTCCAAAAACATTCAGTACTTC,CASSRLAGLSKNIQYF
13,TRBJ2-1,few,TRBV5-4,NA,TGTGCCAGCAGCTTGGACTCGTTCAATGAGCAGTTCTTC,CASSLDSFNEQFF
18,TRBJ2-5,NA,TRBV4-1,NA,TGCGCCAGCAGCCAAGATGTTGGGTGGTCGGACATCGGGGAGACCCAGTACTTC,CASSQDVGWSDIGETQYF
15,TRBJ1-1,NA,TRBV7-9,NA,TGTGCCAGCAGCTTAGCGATAGGGGAGGGCACTGAAGCTTTCTTT,CASSLAIGEGTEAFF
14,TRBJ1-1,NA,TRBV29-1,NA,TGCAGCCCCTTACGGGGGGTGGAGGCGTCCGAAGCTTTCTTT,CSPLRGVEASEAFF
13,TRBJ2-4,few,TRBV10-3,NA,TGTGCCATCGGAGCTAGAGGCGAAAACATTCAGTACTTC,CAIGARGENIQYF
14,TRBJ1-2,NA,TRBV24-1,TRBD1,TGTGCCACCAGTGATGGACAGGGGAATGATGGCTACACCTTC,CATSDGQGNDGYTF
17,TRBJ2-6,NA,TRBV12-2,NA,TGTGCAAGTCGCTTCGGACCCAGGGGATCCGGGGCCAACGTCCTGACTTTC,CASRFGPRGSGANVLTF
15,TRBJ1-4,NA,TRBV5-1,TRBD1,TGCGCCAGCAGCCCGGGACAGTCAACTAATGAAAAACTGTTTTTT,CASSPGQSTNEKLFF
15,TRBJ2-1,many,TRBV6-1,TRBD1,TGTGCCAGCAGTGTTAGGGGGCGCGAGAACAATGAGCAGTTCTTC,CASSVRGRENNEQFF
19,TRBJ2-7,few,TRBV5-1,TRBD1,TGCGCCAGCAGCTTGCTCCCAGGGGGATATCTCTTGTCTGCCTACGAGCAGTACTTC,CASSLLPGGYLLSAYEQYF
13,TRBJ1-2,few,TRBV6-2/TRBV6-3,NA,TGTGCCAGCAGTTACTTCGACACTGGAGGCTACACCTTC,CASSYFDTGGYTF
14,TRBJ2-1,many,TRBV7-6,NA,TGTGCCAGCAGCTTAGCAGGGGAGAGCAATGAGCAGTTCTTC,CASSLAGESNEQFF
15,TRBJ1-1,many,TRBV7-6,NA,TGTGCCAGCAGCCCAACAGGGTTTTCGAACACTGAAGCTTTCTTT,CASSPTGFSNTEAFF
14,TRBJ2-2,NA,TRBV5-1,NA,TGCGCCAGCAGCTGGGCAGGGTCCCACGGGGAGCTGTATTTT,CASSWAGSHGELYF
17,TRBJ2-7,many,TRBV29-1,NA,TGCAGCGTTGAAGATCCATCGCAGGGTTCAGTGACGCACGAGCAGTACTTC,CSVEDPSQGSVTHEQYF
13,TRBJ2-4,many,TRBV28,TRBD1,TGTGCCAGCGGATACGGACAGGTGGACATTCAGTACTTC,CASGYGQVDIQYF
14,TRBJ1-5,NA,TRBV19,TRBD1,TGTGCCAGTAGTGTGGACAGGGCCAGGCAGCCCCAGCATTTT,CASSVDRARQPQHF